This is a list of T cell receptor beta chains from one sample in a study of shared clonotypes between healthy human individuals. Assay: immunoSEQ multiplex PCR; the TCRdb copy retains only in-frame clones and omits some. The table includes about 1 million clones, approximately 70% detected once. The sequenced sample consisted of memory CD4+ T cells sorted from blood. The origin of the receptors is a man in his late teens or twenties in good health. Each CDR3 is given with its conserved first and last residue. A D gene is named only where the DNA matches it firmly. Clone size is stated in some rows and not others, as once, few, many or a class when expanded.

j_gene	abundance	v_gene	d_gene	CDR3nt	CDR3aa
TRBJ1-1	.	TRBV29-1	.	TGCAGCGGGCAGTGGGGTGCGAACACTGAAGCTTTCTTT	CSGQWGANTEAFF
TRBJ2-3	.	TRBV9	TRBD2	TGTGCCAGCAGCGTCCGACTAGCGGGAGGCACAGATACGCAGTATTTT	CASSVRLAGGTDTQYF
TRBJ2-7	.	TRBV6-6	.	TGTGCCAGCGGGGGGCTGACAGACGAGCAGTACTTC	CASGGLTDEQYF
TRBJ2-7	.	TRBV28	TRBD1	TGTGCCAGCAGCGAGGGAGTAGACAGGGGCGGCTACGAGCAGTACTTC	CASSEGVDRGGYEQYF
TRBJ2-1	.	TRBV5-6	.	TGTGCCAGCAGTGAGGAGAACAGTTTAAATGAGCAGTTCTTC	CASSEENSLNEQFF
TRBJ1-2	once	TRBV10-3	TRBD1	TGTGCCACCAGTGACGCGGGACAGGACTATGGCTACACCTTC	CATSDAGQDYGYTF
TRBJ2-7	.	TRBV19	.	TGTGCCAGTAAAGAGGACGGCGGCTCCTACGAGCAGTACTTC	CASKEDGGSYEQYF
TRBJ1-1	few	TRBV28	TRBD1	TGTGCCAGCAGAGGGACAGGGTACTACACTGAAGCTTTCTTT	CASRGTGYYTEAFF
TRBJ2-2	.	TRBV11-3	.	TGTGCCAGCAGCTTAAGGGGGGACACCTCGAACACCGGGGAGCTGTTTTTT	CASSLRGDTSNTGELFF
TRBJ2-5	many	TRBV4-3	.	TGCGCCAGCAGCCAAGGATGGGGAGAGACCCAGTACTTC	CASSQGWGETQYF
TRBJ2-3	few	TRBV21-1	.	TGTGCCAGCAGCAAATACATCTGGGGGACTAGCACAGATACGCAGTATTTT	CASSKYIWGTSTDTQYF
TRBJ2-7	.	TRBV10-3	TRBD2	TGTGCCATCAGTGAAAGTAGAACTAGCGCTACCTACGAGCAGTACTTC	CAISESRTSATYEQYF
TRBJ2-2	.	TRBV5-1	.	TGCGCCAGCAGCTTGGGTAGGGGGAACACCGGGGAGCTGTTTTTT	CASSLGRGNTGELFF
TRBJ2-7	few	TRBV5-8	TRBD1	TGTGCCAGCAGCTTGTACCGGACAGGGTCCTACGAGCAGTACTTC	CASSLYRTGSYEQYF
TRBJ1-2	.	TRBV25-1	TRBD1	TGTGCCAGCAGTGAGACGGGACAGGGAAGCTATGGCTACACCTTC	CASSETGQGSYGYTF
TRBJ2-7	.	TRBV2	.	TGTGCCAGCAGGAAACAGGGAAAGAGAGACGAGCAGTACTTC	CASRKQGKRDEQYF
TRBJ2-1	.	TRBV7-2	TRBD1	TGTGCCAGCAGCTCGGCAACCGGGACAGGGAACAATGAGCAGTTCTTC	CASSSATGTGNNEQFF
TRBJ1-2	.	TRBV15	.	TGTGCCACCAGCAGGGACAGCCTCTATGGCTACACCTTC	CATSRDSLYGYTF
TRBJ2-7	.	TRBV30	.	TGTGCCTGGAGGCTAAGCTCCTACGAGCAGTACTTC	CAWRLSSYEQYF
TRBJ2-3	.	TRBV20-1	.	TGCAGTGCTCCCATGGCAGATACGCAGTATTTT	CSAPMADTQYF
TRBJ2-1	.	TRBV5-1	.	TGCGCCAGCAGCTTGGGGGGATTCTCCTACAATGAGCAGTTCTTC	CASSLGGFSYNEQFF
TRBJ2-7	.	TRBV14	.	TGTGCCAGCAGCCAAGGGCCCGGGGGAGAGCAGTACTTC	CASSQGPGGEQYF
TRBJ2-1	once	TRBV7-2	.	TGTGCCAGCAGCTTAGTTGGGAGATCCTACAATGAGCAGTTCTTC	CASSLVGRSYNEQFF
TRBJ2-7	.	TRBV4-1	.	TGCGCCAGCAGCCAAGAGAGGTTCGGACGGAGGGAGCAGTACTTC	CASSQERFGRREQYF
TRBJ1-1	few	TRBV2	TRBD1	TGTGCCAGCAGGTATTCCCCGGGACAGGTACCTGAAGCTTTCTTT	CASRYSPGQVPEAFF
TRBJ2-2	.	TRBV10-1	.	TGCGCCAGCAGTGAGTCGTGGCAGCCGGGAGCCGGGGAGCTGTTTTTT	CASSESWQPGAGELFF
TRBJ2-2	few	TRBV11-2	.	TGTGCCAGCAGCTCAGACGGGGGGCGAGGAACCGGGGAGCTGTTTTTT	CASSSDGGRGTGELFF
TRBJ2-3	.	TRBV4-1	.	TGCGCCAGCAGCCAACCGGTTCGGACAGATACGCAGTATTTT	CASSQPVRTDTQYF
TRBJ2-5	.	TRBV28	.	TGTGCCAGCAGTTTTCAGGGTTTGGAGACCCAGTACTTC	CASSFQGLETQYF
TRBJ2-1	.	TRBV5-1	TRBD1	TGCGCCAGCAGCACCCTCACCGGGACAGCTTACAATGAGCAGTTCTTC	CASSTLTGTAYNEQFF
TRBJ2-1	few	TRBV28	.	TGTGCCAGCAGTTTGGCCGACATCTTCTCCTACAATGAGCAGTTCTTC	CASSLADIFSYNEQFF
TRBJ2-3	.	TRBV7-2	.	TGTGCCAGCAGCTTAGCGGTCACAGATACGCAGTATTTT	CASSLAVTDTQYF
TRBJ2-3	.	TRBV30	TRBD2	TGTGCCTGGAGTACGCCGACTAGCCCAGCAACAGATACGCAGTATTTT	CAWSTPTSPATDTQYF
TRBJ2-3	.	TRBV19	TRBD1	TGTGCCAGTAGTGAACAGGGGTATACGCAGTATTTT	CASSEQGYTQYF
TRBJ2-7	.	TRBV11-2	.	TGTGCCAGCAGCTCCGAAGTGGGTTGGAACTACGAGCAGTACTTC	CASSSEVGWNYEQYF
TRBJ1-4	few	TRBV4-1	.	TGCGCCAGCAGCCAACCAGTCCAGGGGAAGGAACTGTTTTTT	CASSQPVQGKELFF
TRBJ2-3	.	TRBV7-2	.	TGTGCCAGCAGCTTAAATAGCGGAAATACGCAGTATTTT	CASSLNSGNTQYF
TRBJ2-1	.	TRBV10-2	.	TGCGCCAGCAGTGAGGGCCCTACAGGGAGGCTGAAAAATGAGCAGTTCTTC	CASSEGPTGRLKNEQFF
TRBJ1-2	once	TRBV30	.	TGTGCCTGGAGTCCGGGGGGGGCGCTTGGCTACACCTTC	CAWSPGGALGYTF
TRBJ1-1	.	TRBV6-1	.	TGTGCCAGCAGTGAAGTTCCGGCGAACACTGAAGCTTTCTTT	CASSEVPANTEAFF
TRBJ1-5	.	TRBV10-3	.	TGTGCCATCAGCACGGACGGTTCACGGCAGCCCCAGCATTTT	CAISTDGSRQPQHF
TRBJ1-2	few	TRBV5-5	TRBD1	TGTGCCAGCAGTTATCAGCCAGGGGGCAATGGCTACACCTTC	CASSYQPGGNGYTF
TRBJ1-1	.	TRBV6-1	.	TGTGCCAGCATTAGGGACAAGAACACTGAAGCTTTCTTT	CASIRDKNTEAFF
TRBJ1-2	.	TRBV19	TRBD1	TGTGCCAGTAGTATGGGACAGGGCGGTGGCTACACCTTC	CASSMGQGGGYTF
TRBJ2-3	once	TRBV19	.	TGTGCCAGTAGTCGTGGGGGGCGAGTAGATACGCAGTATTTT	CASSRGGRVDTQYF
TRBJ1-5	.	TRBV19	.	TGTGCCAGTAGTATAGGGGAGCGGAGCAATCAGCCCCAGCATTTT	CASSIGERSNQPQHF
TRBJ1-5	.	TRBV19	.	TGTGCCAGTCGCATGGGAGGAAATCAGCCCCAGCATTTT	CASRMGGNQPQHF
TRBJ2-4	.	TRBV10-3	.	TGTGCCACCAAGGGGGGCGGGGATGACATTCAGTACTTC	CATKGGGDDIQYF
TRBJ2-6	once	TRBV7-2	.	TGTGCCAGCAGCTTCATATCTGGGGCCAACGTCCTGACTTTC	CASSFISGANVLTF
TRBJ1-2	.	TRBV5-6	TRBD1	TGTGCCAGCACCCGGGACAGGGTGCGAGACTATGGCTACACCTTC	CASTRDRVRDYGYTF
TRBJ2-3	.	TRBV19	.	TGTGCCAGTAGTCCGATCACCAGTAGCACAGATACGCAGTATTTT	CASSPITSSTDTQYF